This T cell receptor beta chain stems from a study of blood T cell repertoires in COVID-19. As for the study in general: The analysed material was cDNA or gDNA that came from T cells, B-cell-depleted T cells, or PBMCs.

This CDR3 comprises 14 residues. CDR1 MNHEY and CDR2 SMNVEV come from the germline V gene (reference sequence). J gave up 7 bases and V 4 bases, and 5 bases lay outside the gene matches. The protocol was immunoSEQ multiplex PCR, while the TCRdb copy is restricted to in-frame clones and leaves out a portion. Among about 230,000 clones listed, 89% were seen once. The rearrangement joins TRBV27 to TRBJ2-7; TRBD1 aligns across 12 bases. Material for sequencing was PBMCs or T cells enriched from blood (not recorded which). The sequence was obtained from a woman in her thirties with acute COVID-19. For the CDR3, the DNA is TGTGCCAGCAGTTGGGACAGGGGGCTGAGGGAGCAGTACTTC. This encodes CASSWDRGLREQYF.